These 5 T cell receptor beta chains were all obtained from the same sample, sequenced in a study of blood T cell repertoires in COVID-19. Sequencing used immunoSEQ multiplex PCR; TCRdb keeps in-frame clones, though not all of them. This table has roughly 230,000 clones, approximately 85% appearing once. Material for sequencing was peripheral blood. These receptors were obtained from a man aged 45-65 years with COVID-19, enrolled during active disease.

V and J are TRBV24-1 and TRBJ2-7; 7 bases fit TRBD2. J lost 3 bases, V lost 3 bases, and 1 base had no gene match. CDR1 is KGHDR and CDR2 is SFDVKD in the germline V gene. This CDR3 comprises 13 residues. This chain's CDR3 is CATSDGGDYEQYF. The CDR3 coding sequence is TGTGCCACCAGTGATGGGGGGGACTACGAGCAGTACTTC.

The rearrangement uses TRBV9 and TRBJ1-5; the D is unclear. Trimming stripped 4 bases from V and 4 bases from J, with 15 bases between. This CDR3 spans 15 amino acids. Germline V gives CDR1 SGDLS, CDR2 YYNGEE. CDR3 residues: CASSPEGINNQPQHF. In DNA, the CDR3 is TGTGCCAGCAGCCCTGAGGGTATTAATAATCAGCCCCAGCATTTT.

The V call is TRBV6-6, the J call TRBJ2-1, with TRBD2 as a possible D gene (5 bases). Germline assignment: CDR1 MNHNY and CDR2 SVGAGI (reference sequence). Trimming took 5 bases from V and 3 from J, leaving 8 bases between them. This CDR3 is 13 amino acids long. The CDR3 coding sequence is TGTGCCAGCAGTCGAGGAGGCTACAATGAGCAGTTCTTC. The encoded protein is CASSRGGYNEQFF.

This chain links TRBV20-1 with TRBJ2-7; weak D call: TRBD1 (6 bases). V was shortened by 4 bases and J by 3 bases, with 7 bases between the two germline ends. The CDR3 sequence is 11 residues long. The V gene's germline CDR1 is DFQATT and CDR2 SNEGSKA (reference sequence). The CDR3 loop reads CSAIQGYEQYF. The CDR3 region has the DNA TGCAGTGCTATACAGGGCTACGAGCAGTACTTC.

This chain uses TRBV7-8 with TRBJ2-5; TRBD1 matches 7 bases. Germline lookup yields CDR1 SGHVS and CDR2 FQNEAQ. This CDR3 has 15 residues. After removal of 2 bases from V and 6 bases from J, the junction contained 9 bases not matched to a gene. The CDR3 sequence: CASSLPDRDEKTQYF. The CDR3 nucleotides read TGTGCCAGCAGCTTACCTGACAGGGACGAAAAGACCCAGTACTTC.